The source of this T cell receptor beta chain is a study of cytomegalovirus exposure and HLA in healthy donors. The CDR3 sequence is 14 residues long. V was shortened by 6 bases and J by 0 bases, with 11 bases between the two germline ends. Germline lookup yields CDR1 SGHRS and CDR2 YFSETQ. With 60 Vbeta and 13 Jbeta primers, the PCR was carried out. Here immunoSEQ multiplex PCR was the method, and the copy in TCRdb shows in-frame clones only, minus some. The data contain 180,000 or so clones, 76% of them singletons. The chain is built from TRBV5-1 and TRBJ2-3; D may be TRBD1 (5 bases). Input material: PBMCs. This sequence was found in a man between 18 and 29 years old in good health and CMV-seronegative. The CDR3 bases are TGCGCCAGCAAGCAGGGCATTAGCACAGATACGCAGTATTTT. Translated, it gives CASKQGISTDTQYF.